The text below deals with one TCR beta chain. The target antigen is unknown. This record belongs to a study of beta chain features in type 1 diabetes. The V gene's germline CDR1 is SGHNT and CDR2 YYREEE (reference sequence). The CDR3 is 14 amino acids. V shed 4 bases, J shed 6 bases, and the junction held 4 bases outside the gene matches. The entirety of the isolated RNA underwent reverse transcription, so expressed TCRB transcripts were sequenced. TCRdb keeps only in-frame clones here, not all; method: immunoSEQ multiplex PCR. Of roughly 240,000 clones listed, 20% to 25% are singletons. Study-level points and caveats: Shortening of TCRB CDR3s, moderate but significant, appeared in all four CD4+ subsets of Type 1 diabetes patients.

The sequence derives from a woman between 25 and 40 years old with type 1 diabetes. Sequenced material: naive CD4+ T cells from blood. V and J are TRBV5-4 and TRBJ1-5; 10 nucleotides align to TRBD1. CDR3 sequence: CASSPGTGVQPQHF. As DNA, the CDR3 is TGTGCCAGCAGCCCAGGGACAGGGGTTCAGCCCCAGCATTTT.